This TCR beta chain was obtained from a study of identical twins. CDR3 length equals 15 residues. V gave up 4 bases and J gave up 1 base, with 10 bases separating them. Germline V lookup: CDR1 MNHNS, CDR2 SASEGT. Via MiXCR, TCRdb re-called the 5' RACE reads, giving one row per CDR3 protein. The sample has around 450,000 distinct CDR3 sequences; 14% are singletons. Another study also made use of these data, one on yellow fever vaccine responses in identical twins.

The V and J genes are TRBV6-1 and TRBJ2-2; perhaps D is TRBD1 or TRBD2 (6 bases each). The clonotype comes from a woman aged 18-29 years in good health. Material: CD4+ T cells sorted from blood. CDR3 residues: CASSARGLNTGELFF. The CDR3 DNA sequence: TGTGCCAGCAGTGCCAGGGGACTGAACACCGGGGAGCTGTTTTTT.